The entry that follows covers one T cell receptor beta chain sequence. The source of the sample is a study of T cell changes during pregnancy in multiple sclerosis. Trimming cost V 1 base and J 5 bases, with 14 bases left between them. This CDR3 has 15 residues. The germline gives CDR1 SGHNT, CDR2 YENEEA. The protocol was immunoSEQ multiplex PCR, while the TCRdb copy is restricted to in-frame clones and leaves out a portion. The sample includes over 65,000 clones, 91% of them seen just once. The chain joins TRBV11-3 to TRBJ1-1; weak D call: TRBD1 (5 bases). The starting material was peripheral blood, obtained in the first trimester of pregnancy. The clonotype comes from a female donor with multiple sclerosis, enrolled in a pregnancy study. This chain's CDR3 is CASSLGGGGRTEAFF. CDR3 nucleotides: TGTGCCAGCAGCTTAGGGGGCGGAGGGAGGACTGAAGCTTTCTTT.